A single count supports the clone carrying this T cell receptor (beta chain). CDR3 size: 12 residues. Trimming removed 5 bases at V and 8 bases at J, with 9 bases between. Per germline, CDR1 MNHNS and CDR2 SASEGT. The data were obtained in a study of shared clonotypes between healthy human individuals. Method: immunoSEQ multiplex PCR; TCRdb's copy keeps in-frame clones and lacks some. The data hold over 2 million clones, with roughly 90% observed a single time. The sequenced sample consisted of naive CD4+ T cells from PBMCs. The sample's subset: CD45RA+ positively selected. The chain links TRBV6-1 to TRBJ1-4; D unclear. The TCR sequence derives from a man younger than 35 in good health. Some clones in this sample may be carry-over from other donors' samples. Here the CDR3 DNA reads TGTGCCAGCAGTCAAGGGCAGGAAAAACTGTTTTTT. Protein: CASSQGQEKLFF.